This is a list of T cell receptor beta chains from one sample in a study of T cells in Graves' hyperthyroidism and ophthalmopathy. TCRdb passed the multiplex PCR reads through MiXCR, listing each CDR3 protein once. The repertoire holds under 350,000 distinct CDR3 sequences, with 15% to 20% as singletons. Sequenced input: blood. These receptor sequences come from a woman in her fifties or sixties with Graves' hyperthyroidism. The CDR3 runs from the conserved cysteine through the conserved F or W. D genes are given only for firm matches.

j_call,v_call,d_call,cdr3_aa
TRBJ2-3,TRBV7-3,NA,CASSTTRTDTQYF
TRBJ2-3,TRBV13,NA,CASSITDSGWDTQYF
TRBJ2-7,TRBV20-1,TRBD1,CSASRQGVKYF
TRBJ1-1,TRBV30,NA,CAWALKVQHTEAFF
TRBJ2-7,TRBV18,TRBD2,CASSPSLAGASNEQYF
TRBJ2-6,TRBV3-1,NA,CASSRGGALGANVLTF
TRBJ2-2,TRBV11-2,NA,CASSFPPAANTGELFF
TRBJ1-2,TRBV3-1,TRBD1,CASSQETGEFGYTF
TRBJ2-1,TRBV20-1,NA,CSASLRTPLDEQFF
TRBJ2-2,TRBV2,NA,CASSLTHTGELFF
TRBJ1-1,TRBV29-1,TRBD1,CSVGQGAGEAFF